This T cell receptor beta chain was profiled in a study of cytomegalovirus exposure and HLA in healthy donors. Study-level information: In an early release, HLA-typed donors contributed tens of millions of unique TCR sequences.

Vbeta (60) and Jbeta (13) primers were used in the PCR. The table came from immunoSEQ multiplex PCR; TCRdb's copy has only in-frame clones and leaves some out. The sample lists 150,000 to 200,000 clones, roughly 85% occurring once. As for this clone: Antigen unknown.

General observations from the study: On later analysis, the bulk of CMV-associated TCR beta chains appeared to be HLA-restricted. Roughly even sequencing depth across donors was the assumption behind the presence/absence analyses. Rarity held for most TCR sequences, but there were some public TCRs that occurred in many donors.

CDR1 SGHNT and CDR2 YYREEE come from the germline V gene (reference sequence). This CDR3 is built from 17 residues. The V and J ends lost 4 bases and 0 bases, in that order; junction bases with no gene match: 10. The clonotype was recovered from a middle-aged woman in good health and CMV-seronegative. Material: PBMCs. The chain couples TRBV5-4 to TRBJ1-3, with 7 positions matching TRBD1. The CDR3 here is CASSPETGHRSGNTIYF. Here the CDR3 DNA reads TGTGCCAGCAGCCCTGAGACAGGGCATCGCTCTGGAAACACCATATATTTT.